This T cell receptor (beta chain) was identified during a study of T cell repertoires in ileal Crohn's disease. Study as a whole: Biopsies at the proximal margin of the resected specimen form MI samples.

TCRdb keeps only in-frame clones here, not all; method: immunoSEQ multiplex PCR. The sample records roughly 5,200 clones, 87% being singletons. This clone was counted a few times. Time point reported: proximal margin of the surgical specimen (macroscopically non-inflamed). The TCR was taken from an adult with Crohn's disease. The specimen was ileal tissue.

This CDR3 is CASSQDEAGGPKDTQYF. Here the CDR3 DNA reads TGCGCCAGCAGCCAAGATGAGGCGGGAGGGCCTAAGGATACGCAGTATTTT. V gene TRBV4-1 combines with J gene TRBJ2-3, with 9 bases fitting TRBD2. CDR3 size: 17 residues. With V trimmed by 0 bases and J by 6 bases, 10 bases remained unmatched. Germline V gene data show CDR1 as MGHRA and CDR2 as YSYEKL.